The 31 T cell receptor beta chains in this list originate from one sample, sequenced in a study of blood T cell repertoires in COVID-19. Assay used: immunoSEQ multiplex PCR; TCRdb lists only in-frame clones, some missing. This sample has tens of thousands of clones, with roughly 80% found just once. The specimen was peripheral blood. The receptors derive from a man in his 70s with acute or convalescent COVID-19.

J is TRBJ2-3 and V is TRBV11-2; 10 bases fit TRBD2. Looked up from germline, CDR1 is SGHAT and CDR2 is FQNNGV. The CDR3 spans 18 residues. With V trimmed by 0 bases and J by 0 bases, 6 bases remained unmatched. The CDR3, as DNA: TGTGCCAGCAGCTTAGATCGGGTAGCGGGGGGAAGCACAGATACGCAGTATTTT. Translation: CASSLDRVAGGSTDTQYF.

The chain combines TRBV21-1 with TRBJ1-2. TRBV21-1 constitutes a pseudogene. The CDR3 loop spans 14 amino acids. The CDR3 reads CASSPGRSNYGYTF. CDR3 DNA: TGTGCCAGCAGCCCCGGGAGGTCTAACTATGGCTACACCTTC.

In this sample, this clone turned up once. This chain joins TRBV11-2 and TRBJ2-1; 8 bases are a match to TRBD2. The CDR3 sequence is 13 residues long. The germline V gene encodes CDR1 SGHAT and CDR2 FQNNGV. With 7 bases clipped from V and 4 bases from J, the junction kept 3 bases outside the gene matches. In DNA form, the CDR3 reads TGTGCCAGCACCCCGGGAGGGTACAATGAGCAGTTCTTC. Translated: CASTPGGYNEQFF.

This chain uses TRBV14 with TRBJ2-7; 8 nucleotides match TRBD2. CDR1 is SGHDN, CDR2 FVKESK, per germline. V lost 4 bases, J lost 9 bases, and 8 bases stayed unmatched. The CDR3 covers 13 residues. DNA of the CDR3: TGTGCCAGCAGCCCCAGGACTAGCACTGTGCAGTACTTC. It encodes CASSPRTSTVQYF.

This rearrangement joins TRBV5-1 to TRBJ1-4, with D perhaps matching TRBD1 (6 bases). CDR1 is SGHRS and CDR2 is YFSETQ in the germline V gene. V dropped 3 bases and J dropped 4 bases, with 19 bases sitting between them. This CDR3 is 17 amino acids long. The CDR3 DNA reads TGCGCCAGCAGCTGGGGTCTGGGGGGGCGAGATAATGAAAAACTGTTTTTT. Its translation: CASSWGLGGRDNEKLFF.

J is TRBJ1-5 and V is TRBV15, with unresolved D. The V end lost 8 bases, the J end lost 5 bases, and 10 bases lay between the germline ends. CDR3 length: 12 amino acids. Looked up from germline, CDR1 is LNHNV and CDR2 is YYDKDF (reference sequence). CDR3 residues: CATSNPHQPQHF. In DNA form, the CDR3 reads TGTGCCACCTCTAACCCCCATCAGCCCCAGCATTTT. Looking up the rest from reference TRBV15 and TRBJ1-5 gives the full variable domain: DAMVIQNPRYQVTQFGKPVTLSCSQTLNHNVMYWYQQKSSQAPKLLFHYYDKDFNNEADTPDNFQSRRPNTSFCFLDIRSPGLGDTAMYLCATSNPHQPQHFGDGTRLSIL.

The chain recombines TRBV18 with TRBJ1-1, with D possibly TRBD1 on 5 matching bases. Germline V gene sequence: CDR1 KGHSH, CDR2 LQKENI. CDR3 size: 14 residues. Trimming pared 3 bases from V and 11 bases from J, leaving 19 bases between. The chain's CDR3 is CASSPAGTGDGAFF. The CDR3 DNA reads as TGTGCCAGCTCACCCGCCGGGACGGGGGATGGGGCTTTCTTT.

V usage is TRBV5-1 and J usage is TRBJ2-3; 7 bases are shared with TRBD2. Unmatched junction bases numbered 16, after V lost 6 bases and J lost 0 bases. Germline-derived CDR1 and CDR2 are SGHRS and YFSETQ. This CDR3 is built from 18 residues. The CDR3 loop is CASTVMGGGVISTDTQYF. CDR3 sequence (DNA): TGCGCCAGCACCGTGATGGGCGGGGGAGTCATTAGCACAGATACGCAGTATTTT.

The chain is built from TRBV10-3 and TRBJ1-2, with D maybe TRBD1 (6 bases). CDR1 and CDR2 from the germline V gene are ENHRY and SYGVKD. The length of the CDR3 is 15 residues. Trimming left V 2 bases short and J 4 bases short, with 14 bases between. The CDR3 region is CAISEPGQPGYGYTF. The CDR3 DNA is TGTGCCATCAGTGAGCCGGGACAACCAGGCTATGGCTACACCTTC.

V is TRBV4-1 and J is TRBJ1-2, with D possibly matching TRBD1 (5 bases). The CDR3 is 15 amino acids. V dropped 0 bases and J dropped 2 bases, with 10 bases sitting between them. CDR1 MGHRA and CDR2 YSYEKL come from the germline V gene. The CDR3 here is CASSQDMGQNYGYTF. DNA for the CDR3: TGCGCCAGCAGCCAAGATATGGGGCAGAACTATGGCTACACCTTC.

The chain carries TRBV18 and TRBJ1-1; D unclear. The CDR3 runs to 16 residues. V dropped 0 bases and J dropped 4 bases, with 15 bases sitting between them. Germline V gene sequence: CDR1 KGHSH, CDR2 LQKENI. CDR3 region: CASSPPRTPKSTEAFF. CDR3 coding DNA: TGTGCCAGCTCACCACCGCGTACCCCAAAGTCCACTGAAGCTTTCTTT.

The gene calls are TRBV7-3 and TRBJ1-1; D gene ambiguous. The CDR3 length is 15 residues. Trimming removed 0 bases from V and 1 base from J, with 9 bases in between. In germline, CDR1 is SGHTA, CDR2 FQGTGA. Written as DNA, the CDR3 is TGTGCCAGCAGCTTAACGCCAGGTGCGAACACTGAAGCTTTCTTT. It codes for CASSLTPGANTEAFF.

The chain is built from TRBV3-1 (or the pseudogene TRBV3-2) and TRBJ2-5, with TRBD1 identical over 10 bases. The CDR3 is 18 amino acids. CDR1 and CDR2 from the germline V gene are LGHDT and YNNKEL (reference sequence). V was clipped by 3 bases and J by 7 bases; unmatched bases: 17. For the CDR3, the DNA is TGTGCCAGCAGCCATTTTCTTCCGGGACAGGGGAAGAGTAGGACCCAGTACTTC. Its protein product is CASSHFLPGQGKSRTQYF.

The genes are TRBV27 and TRBJ2-1; 7 positions match TRBD1. V lost 2 bases and J lost 4; bases outside the gene matches: 5. Germline values: CDR1 MNHEY, CDR2 SMNVEV (reference sequence). The CDR3 is made up of 15 amino acids. As DNA, the CDR3 is TGTGCCAGCAGTTTAGAGGGACAGCTTTACAATGAGCAGTTCTTC. Translated, it gives CASSLEGQLYNEQFF.

This clone was recorded once. CDR3 coding DNA: TGTGCCAGCAGCAAAGTAGGGGAAGAGACCCAGTACTTC. Amino acid sequence: CASSKVGEETQYF. V and J are TRBV21-1 and TRBJ2-5; no check of the table's D call, TRBD1, against the DNA was made. TRBV21-1 is recorded as a pseudogene. The CDR3 covers 13 residues.

This rearrangement joins TRBV2 to TRBJ1-1; 8 bases fit TRBD1. CDR3 length equals 14 residues. With 7 bases clipped from V and 3 bases from J, the junction kept 7 bases outside the gene matches. The V gene's germline CDR1 is SNHLY and CDR2 FYNNEI. For the CDR3, the DNA is TGTGCCAGCAAAACCGGGACAGGATACACTGAAGCTTTCTTT. This encodes CASKTGTGYTEAFF.

J is TRBJ1-5 and V is TRBV15; a possible D gene is TRBD1 (6 bases). V was shortened by 0 bases and J by 3 bases, with 9 bases between the two germline ends. Germline V CDR1 and CDR2: LNHNV, YYDKDF (reference sequence). CDR3 length equals 15 residues. The CDR3 nucleotides are TGTGCCACCAGCAGAGACGGACAGCTCAATCAGCCCCAGCATTTT. It is translated as CATSRDGQLNQPQHF.

The chain uses TRBV5-4 and TRBJ1-2, with D possibly TRBD1 on 6 matching bases. The germline V gene encodes CDR1 SGHNT and CDR2 YYREEE (reference sequence). The CDR3 runs to 14 residues. Trimming shortened V by 5 bases and J by 4 bases, and 15 bases separated the two germline ends. The CDR3 DNA is TGTGCCAGCAGGCCCCGGGGGGGCCTCTATGGCTACACCTTC. It encodes CASRPRGGLYGYTF.

V is TRBV5-1 and J is TRBJ2-3; 7 nucleotides match TRBD2. Germline V CDR1 and CDR2: SGHRS, YFSETQ. V lost 4 bases and J lost 1; bases outside the gene matches: 6. This CDR3 spans 15 amino acids. DNA for the CDR3: TGCGCCAGCAGCCCCGGGGAGGGCGGCACAGATACGCAGTATTTT. Its translation is CASSPGEGGTDTQYF.

V and J are TRBV11-2 and TRBJ2-5, with D uncertain. V was pared by 0 bases and J by 3 bases, with 5 bases between. In germline, CDR1 is SGHAT, CDR2 FQNNGV. The CDR3 spans 13 residues. The CDR3 here is CASSLEAEETQYF. The CDR3 DNA sequence: TGTGCCAGCAGCTTAGAGGCTGAAGAGACCCAGTACTTC.

The CDR3 DNA follows: TGCGCCAGCAGCTTAAAGGGACTAGCGCAATTCTTC. Translation: CASSLKGLAQFF. V is TRBV5-1 and J is TRBJ2-1; 10 bases line up with TRBD2. CDR1 is SGHRS, CDR2 YFSETQ, per germline. This CDR3 spans 12 amino acids. V shed 2 bases and J 16 bases; nucleotides not matched to a gene: 6.

The V call is TRBV6-4, the J call TRBJ2-6; 8 positions agree with TRBD2. This CDR3 comprises 16 residues. CDR1 and CDR2 (germline): MRHNA, SNTAGT. Unmatched junction bases numbered 6, after V lost 6 bases and J lost 2 bases. The CDR3 DNA is TGTGCCAGCAGCCCACGGGAGGGAACTGGGGCCAACGTCCTGACTTTC. This sequence encodes CASSPREGTGANVLTF.

The genes are TRBV5-4 and TRBJ2-2, with a weak D call TRBD1 (6 bases). V lost 2 bases and J 6 bases, leaving 8 bases between the germline ends. The length of the CDR3 is 13 residues. Per germline, CDR1 SGHNT and CDR2 YYREEE (reference sequence). CDR3 residues: CASSLEGAGELFF. In nucleotides, the CDR3 is TGTGCCAGCAGCTTAGAGGGGGCCGGGGAGCTGTTTTTT. The whole variable domain, remainder taken from reference TRBV5-4 and TRBJ2-2, is ETGVTQSPTHLIKTRGQQVTLRCSSQSGHNTVSWYQQALGQGPQFIFQYYREEENGRGNFPPRFSGLQFPNYSSELNVNALELDDSALYLCASSLEGAGELFFGEGSRLTVL.

This chain connects TRBV28 to TRBJ2-1, with TRBD2 identical over 10 bases. Per germline, CDR1 MDHEN and CDR2 SYDVKM. V lost 1 base to trimming and J lost 3 bases; unmatched junction nucleotides: 3. This CDR3 comprises 16 residues. The chain's CDR3 is CASSLLAGGNYNEQFF. DNA for the CDR3: TGTGCCAGCAGTTTATTAGCGGGGGGTAACTACAATGAGCAGTTCTTC.

This clone was detected once. The rearrangement links TRBV6-5 to TRBJ1-5, with 11 bases aligning to TRBD1. Germline CDR1 reads MNHEY; CDR2 reads SVGAGI. Losses at the gene ends were 11 bases for V and 1 base for J; bases not matched to a gene: 7. The CDR3 is made up of 15 amino acids. The CDR3 region is CASHGDRGSNQPQHF. The CDR3 DNA reads as TGTGCCTCCCACGGGGACAGGGGGAGCAATCAGCCCCAGCATTTT.

To note about this clone: This CDR3 is also generated by other DNA sequences in the sample. The CDR3 spells CASSQDGGLGNQPQHF. The CDR3 DNA sequence: TGCGCCAGCAGCCAAGATGGGGGCCTCGGCAATCAGCCCCAGCATTTT. The chain couples TRBV4-1 to TRBJ1-5; tentatively, D is TRBD1 (6 bases). The germline gives CDR1 MGHRA, CDR2 YSYEKL. This CDR3 has 16 residues. V was clipped by 0 bases and J by 2 bases, with 11 bases between them.

The rearrangement joins TRBV15 to TRBJ2-2; 7 positions match TRBD1. Germline assignment: CDR1 LNHNV and CDR2 YYDKDF (reference sequence). The trim removed 2 bases at V and 9 bases at J, leaving 6 bases unmatched. CDR3 length: 14 residues. The CDR3 loop reads CATSRSRQGRELFF. The CDR3 DNA sequence: TGTGCCACCAGCAGATCACGACAGGGTCGGGAGCTGTTTTTT.

Only a few counts were recorded for this clone. The rearrangement links TRBV2 to TRBJ1-6; 10 nucleotides match TRBD1. The germline V gene has CDR1 SNHLY and CDR2 FYNNEI. The CDR3 consists of 14 residues. Trimming took 7 bases from V and 5 from J; bases not matched to a gene: 2. The DNA of the CDR3 is TGTGCCAGCAAGGGACAGGGGAATAATTCACCCCTCCACTTT. This codes for CASKGQGNNSPLHF.

The rearrangement uses TRBV4-1 and TRBJ2-5, with 10 nucleotides matching TRBD2. The V gene end was trimmed by 4 bases and the J gene end by 5 bases; junction bases not matched to a gene: 4. The V gene's germline CDR1 is MGHRA and CDR2 YSYEKL. This CDR3 has 14 amino acids. The CDR3, as DNA: TGCGCCAGCAGCCTAGGGACTAGCGACGAGACCCAGTACTTC. It yields the protein CASSLGTSDETQYF.

This clone is a singleton in its sample. The chain couples TRBV27 to TRBJ2-2; 7 bases map to TRBD1. The CDR3 is made up of 13 amino acids. CDR1 is MNHEY, CDR2 SMNVEV, per germline (reference sequence). V shed 5 bases and J 6 bases; nucleotides not matched to a gene: 3. CDR3 sequence (DNA): TGTGCCAGCAGTGAGCAGGGGGCCGGGGAGCTGTTTTTT. This encodes CASSEQGAGELFF.

This chain links TRBV7-9 with TRBJ2-1; a possible D gene is TRBD2 (5 bases). Germline values: CDR1 SEHNR, CDR2 FQNEAQ (reference sequence). Trimming left V 5 bases short and J 4 bases short, with 12 bases between. The CDR3 has 14 amino acids. CDR3 in amino acids: CASSPSSGYNEQFF. The CDR3 region has the DNA TGTGCCAGCAGCCCGAGTTCGGGGTACAATGAGCAGTTCTTC. Drawing the rest from reference TRBV7-9 and TRBJ2-1, the complete variable domain is DTGVSQNPRHKITKRGQNVTFRCDPISEHNRLYWYRQTLGQGPEFLTYFQNEAQLEKSRLLSDRFSAERPKGSFSTLEIQRTEQGDSAMYLCASSPSSGYNEQFFGPGTRLTVL.